This T cell receptor beta chain comes out of a study of blood T cell repertoires in COVID-19. Study-level background: Sites in the United States, Italy and Spain provided acute and convalescent COVID-19 samples.

V was shortened by 3 bases and J by 6 bases, with 9 bases between the two germline ends. The CDR3 is 13 amino acids. Germline CDR1 is LNHDA and CDR2 is SQIVND (reference sequence). The method was immunoSEQ multiplex PCR; TCRdb's version includes in-frame clones alone and lacks a portion of them. In the table there are hundreds of thousands of clones, approximately 85% of which are singletons. The gene calls are TRBV19 and TRBJ2-4; TRBD1 is a possible D gene (6 bases). The clonotype comes from a human donor in a cohort sampled during active COVID-19. Sequencing input: peripheral blood. DNA for the CDR3: TGTGCCAGTAGTATCCGGACAGCAAACATTCAGTACTTC. It codes for CASSIRTANIQYF.